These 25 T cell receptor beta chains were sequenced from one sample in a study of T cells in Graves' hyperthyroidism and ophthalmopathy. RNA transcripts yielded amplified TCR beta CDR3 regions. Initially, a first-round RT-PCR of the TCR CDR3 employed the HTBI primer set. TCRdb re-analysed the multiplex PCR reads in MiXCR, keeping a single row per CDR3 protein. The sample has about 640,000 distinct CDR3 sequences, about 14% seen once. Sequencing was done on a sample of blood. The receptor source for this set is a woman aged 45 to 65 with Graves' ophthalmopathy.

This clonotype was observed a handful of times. The chain's CDR3 is CATSDGTGQGYGYTF. For the CDR3, the DNA is TGTGCCACCAGTGATGGCACGGGACAGGGTTATGGCTACACCTTC. The chain joins TRBV24-1 to TRBJ1-2; 9 nucleotides align to TRBD1. Germline CDR1 is KGHDR and CDR2 is SFDVKD. The CDR3 spans 15 residues. The J segment lost 5 bases and the V segment lost 3 bases, leaving 6 bases of the junction unmatched.

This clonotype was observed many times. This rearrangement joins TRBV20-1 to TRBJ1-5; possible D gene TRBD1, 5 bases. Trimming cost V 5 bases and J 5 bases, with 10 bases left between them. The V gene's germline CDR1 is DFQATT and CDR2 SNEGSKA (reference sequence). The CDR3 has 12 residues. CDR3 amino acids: CSAEGNHQPQHF. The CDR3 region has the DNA TGCAGTGCTGAGGGGAACCATCAGCCCCAGCATTTT.

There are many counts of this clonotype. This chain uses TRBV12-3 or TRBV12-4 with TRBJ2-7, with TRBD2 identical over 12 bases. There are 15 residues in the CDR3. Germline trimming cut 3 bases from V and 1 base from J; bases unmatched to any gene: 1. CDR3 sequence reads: CASSFGLAGSYEQYF. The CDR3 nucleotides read TGTGCCAGCAGTTTTGGACTAGCGGGGTCCTACGAGCAGTACTTC.

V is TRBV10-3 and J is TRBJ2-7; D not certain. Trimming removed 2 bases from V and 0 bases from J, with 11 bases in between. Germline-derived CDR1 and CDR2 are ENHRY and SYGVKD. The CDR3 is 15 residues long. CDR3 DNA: TGTGCCATCAGTGAGGCTGTGGAGAGCTCCTACGAGCAGTACTTC. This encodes CAISEAVESSYEQYF.

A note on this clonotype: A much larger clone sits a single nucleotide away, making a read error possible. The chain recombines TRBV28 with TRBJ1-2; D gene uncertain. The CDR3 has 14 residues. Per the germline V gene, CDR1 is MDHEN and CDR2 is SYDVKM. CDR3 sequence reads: CAGSLVFGGFGYTF. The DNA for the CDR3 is TGTGCCGGCAGTTTAGTATTTGGCGGATTTGGCTACACCTTC.

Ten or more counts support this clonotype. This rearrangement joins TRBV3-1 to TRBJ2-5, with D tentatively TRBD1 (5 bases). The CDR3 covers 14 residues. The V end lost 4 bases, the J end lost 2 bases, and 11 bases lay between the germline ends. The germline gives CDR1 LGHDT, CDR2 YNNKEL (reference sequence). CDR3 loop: CASSPRQIQETQYF. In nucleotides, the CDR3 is TGTGCCAGCAGCCCCCGACAGATTCAAGAGACCCAGTACTTC.

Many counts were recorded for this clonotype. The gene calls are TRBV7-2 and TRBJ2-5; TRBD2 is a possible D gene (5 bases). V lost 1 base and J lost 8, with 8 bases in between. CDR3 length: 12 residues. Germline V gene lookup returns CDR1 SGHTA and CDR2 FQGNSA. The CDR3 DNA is TGTGCCAGCAGCTTAGGGCCGGGAACCCAGTACTTC. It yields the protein CASSLGPGTQYF. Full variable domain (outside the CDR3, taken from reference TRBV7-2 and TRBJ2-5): GAGVSQSPSNKVTEKGKDVELRCDPISGHTALYWYRQSLGQGLEFLIYFQGNSAPDKSGLPSDRFSAERTGGSVSTLTIQRTQQEDSAVYLCASSLGPGTQYFGPGTRLLVL.

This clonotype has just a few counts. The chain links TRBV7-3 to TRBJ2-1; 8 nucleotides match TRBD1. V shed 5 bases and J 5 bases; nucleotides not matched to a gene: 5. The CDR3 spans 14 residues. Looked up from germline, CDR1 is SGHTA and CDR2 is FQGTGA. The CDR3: CASSTMTGDNEQFF. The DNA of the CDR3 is TGTGCCAGCAGCACTATGACAGGGGACAATGAGCAGTTCTTC.

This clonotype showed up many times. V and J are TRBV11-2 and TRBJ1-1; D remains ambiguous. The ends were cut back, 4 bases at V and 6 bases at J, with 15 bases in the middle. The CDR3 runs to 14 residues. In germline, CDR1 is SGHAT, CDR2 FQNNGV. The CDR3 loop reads CASSSDPRTAEAFF. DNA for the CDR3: TGTGCCAGCAGCTCCGACCCAAGAACGGCTGAAGCTTTCTTT. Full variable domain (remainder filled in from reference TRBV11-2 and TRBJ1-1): EAGVAQSPRYKIIEKRQSVAFWCNPISGHATLYWYQQILGQGPKLLIQFQNNGVVDDSQLPKDRFSAERLKGVDSTLKIQPAKLEDSAVYLCASSSDPRTAEAFFGQGTRLTVV.

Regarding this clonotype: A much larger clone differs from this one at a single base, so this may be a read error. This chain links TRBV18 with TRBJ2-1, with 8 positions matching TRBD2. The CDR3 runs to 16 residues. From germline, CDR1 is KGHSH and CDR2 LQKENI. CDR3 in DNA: TGTGCCAGCCCACCACTAACTAGCGGATATTACAATGAGCAGTTCTTC. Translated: CASPPLTSGYYNEQFF.

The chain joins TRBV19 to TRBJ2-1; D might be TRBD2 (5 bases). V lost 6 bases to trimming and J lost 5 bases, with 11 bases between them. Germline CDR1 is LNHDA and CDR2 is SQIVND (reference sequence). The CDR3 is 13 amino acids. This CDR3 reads CASRFSEHNEQFF. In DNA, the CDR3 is TGTGCCAGTAGATTTAGCGAACACAATGAGCAGTTCTTC.

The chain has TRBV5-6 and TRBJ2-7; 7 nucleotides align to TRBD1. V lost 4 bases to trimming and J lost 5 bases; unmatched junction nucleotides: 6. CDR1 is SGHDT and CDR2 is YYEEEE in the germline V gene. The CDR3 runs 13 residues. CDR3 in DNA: TGTGCCAGCAGCACGGACAGGAGACACGAGCAGTACTTC. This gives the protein CASSTDRRHEQYF.

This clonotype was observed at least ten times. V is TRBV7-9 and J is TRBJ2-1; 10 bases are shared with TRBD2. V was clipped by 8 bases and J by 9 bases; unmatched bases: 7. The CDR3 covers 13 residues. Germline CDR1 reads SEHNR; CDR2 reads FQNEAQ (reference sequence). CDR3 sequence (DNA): TGTGCCAGCTTGCCTAGCGGGAGCGGTGAGCAGTTCTTC. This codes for CASLPSGSGEQFF.

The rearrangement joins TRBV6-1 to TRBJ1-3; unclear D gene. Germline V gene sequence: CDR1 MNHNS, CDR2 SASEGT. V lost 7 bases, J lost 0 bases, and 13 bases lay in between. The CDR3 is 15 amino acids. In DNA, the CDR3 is TGTGCCAGCAAACCGGGAAGATACTCTGGAAACACCATATATTTT. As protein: CASKPGRYSGNTIYF.

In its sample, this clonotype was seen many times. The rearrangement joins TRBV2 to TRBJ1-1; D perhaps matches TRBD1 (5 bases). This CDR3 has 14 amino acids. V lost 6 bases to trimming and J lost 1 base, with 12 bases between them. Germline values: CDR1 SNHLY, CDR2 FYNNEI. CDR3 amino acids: CASSNRRQNTEAFF. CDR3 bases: TGTGCCAGCAGCAACAGGCGACAGAACACTGAAGCTTTCTTT.

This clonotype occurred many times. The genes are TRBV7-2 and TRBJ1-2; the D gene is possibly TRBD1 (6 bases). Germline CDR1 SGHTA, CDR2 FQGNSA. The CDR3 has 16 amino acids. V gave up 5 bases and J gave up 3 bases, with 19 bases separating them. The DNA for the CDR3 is TGTGCCAGCAGCGAATCCAATAACAGGGTGTACTATGGCTACACCTTC. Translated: CASSESNNRVYYGYTF.

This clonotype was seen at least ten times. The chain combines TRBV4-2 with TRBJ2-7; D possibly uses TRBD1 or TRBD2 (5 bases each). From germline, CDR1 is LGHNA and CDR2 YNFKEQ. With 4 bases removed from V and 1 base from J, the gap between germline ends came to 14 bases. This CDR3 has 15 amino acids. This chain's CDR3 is CASSRLLGESYEQYF. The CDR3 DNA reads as TGTGCCAGCAGCCGATTACTAGGGGAGTCCTACGAGCAGTACTTC.

DNA for the CDR3: TGTGCCAGCAAAAATACGGGTAGCGAAAAACTGTTTTTT. Translating gives CASKNTGSEKLFF. The chain links TRBV6-1 to TRBJ1-4, with D uncertain. CDR1 and CDR2 from the germline V gene are MNHNS and SASEGT. V lost 7 bases and J lost 8, with 14 bases in between. This CDR3 is 13 amino acids long.

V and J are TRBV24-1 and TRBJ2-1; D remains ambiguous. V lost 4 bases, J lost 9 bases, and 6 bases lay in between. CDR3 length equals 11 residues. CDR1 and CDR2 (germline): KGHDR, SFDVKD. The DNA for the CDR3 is TGTGCCACCAGTGACTCGGCTGAGCAGTTCTTC. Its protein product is CATSDSAEQFF.

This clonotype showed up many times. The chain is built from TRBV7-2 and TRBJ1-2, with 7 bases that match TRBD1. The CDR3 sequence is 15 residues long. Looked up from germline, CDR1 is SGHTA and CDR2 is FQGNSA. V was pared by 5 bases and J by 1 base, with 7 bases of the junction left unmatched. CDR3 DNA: TGTGCCAGCAGCACCAGACAGGGTAATAACTATGGCTACACCTTC. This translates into CASSTRQGNNYGYTF.

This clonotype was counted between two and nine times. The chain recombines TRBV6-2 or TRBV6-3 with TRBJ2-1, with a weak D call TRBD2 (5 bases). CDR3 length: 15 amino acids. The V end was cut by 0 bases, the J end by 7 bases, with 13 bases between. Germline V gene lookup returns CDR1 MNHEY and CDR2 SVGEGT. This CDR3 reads CASSYSTGMTNEQFF. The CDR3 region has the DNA TGTGCCAGCAGTTACTCGACCGGGATGACTAATGAGCAGTTCTTC.

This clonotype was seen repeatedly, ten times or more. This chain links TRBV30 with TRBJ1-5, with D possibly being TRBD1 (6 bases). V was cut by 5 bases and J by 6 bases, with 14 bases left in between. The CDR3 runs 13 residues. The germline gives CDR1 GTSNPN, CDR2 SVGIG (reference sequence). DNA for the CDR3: TGTGCCTGGGATACAGGGCAAGGTCAGCCCCAGCATTTT. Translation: CAWDTGQGQPQHF.

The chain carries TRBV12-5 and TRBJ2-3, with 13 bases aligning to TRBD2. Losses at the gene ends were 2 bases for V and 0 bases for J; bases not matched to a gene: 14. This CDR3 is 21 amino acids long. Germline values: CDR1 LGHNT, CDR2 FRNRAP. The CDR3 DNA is TGTGCTAGTGGTTTGTTACGACTCCCGGGACTAGCGGGACTTAGCACAGATACGCAGTATTTT. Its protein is CASGLLRLPGLAGLSTDTQYF.

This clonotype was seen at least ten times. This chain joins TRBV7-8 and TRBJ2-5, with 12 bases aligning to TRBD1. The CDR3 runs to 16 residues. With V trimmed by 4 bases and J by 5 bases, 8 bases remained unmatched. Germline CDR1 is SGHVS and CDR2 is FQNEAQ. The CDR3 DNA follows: TGTGCCAGCAGCTCCCGGGACAGGGGGCGCGGGGAGACCCAGTACTTC. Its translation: CASSSRDRGRGETQYF.

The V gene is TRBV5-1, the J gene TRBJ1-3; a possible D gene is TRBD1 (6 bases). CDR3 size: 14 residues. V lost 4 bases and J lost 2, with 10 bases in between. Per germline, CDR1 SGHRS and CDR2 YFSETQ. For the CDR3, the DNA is TGCGCCAGCAGCCAGGACAGCCCTGGAAACACCATATATTTT. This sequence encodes CASSQDSPGNTIYF.